Each of the 9 T cell receptor beta chains below was sequenced from the same sample in a study of a mutant IDH1 vaccine in newly diagnosed glioma listed by TCRdb under 2021. The time point label on this specimen signifies: baseline, week 1 (first vaccination visit). Reading the label with the study, this specimen's treatment or condition is: pre-vaccination baseline after standard-of-care therapy. The library was prepared using the immunoSEQ multiplex PCR assay. TCRdb obtained this table from immuneACCESS and retained in-frame rearrangements with V and J assigned. These tables miss some clones; where compared with another copy, unresolved V genes account for less than half of the shortfall, and the remainder is unexplained. This sample is represented by about 92,000 clones; roughly four fifths of them were singletons. Approximately 8% of the sample is held by the ten biggest clonotypes. The sequences come from PBMCs, collected from a glioma patient treated with radiotherapy, temozolomide or both. The source of these receptors is a woman in her fifties or sixties with glioma.

The sample holds one count of this clone. The chain uses TRBV14 and TRBJ2-7; D is ambiguous. Germline V gene lookup returns CDR1 SGHDN and CDR2 FVKESK. V was trimmed by 0 bases and J by 4 bases, leaving 7 bases between them. The CDR3 totals 13 residues. The CDR3 DNA reads TGTGCCAGCAGCCAAGAAGGCCGGTACGAGCAGTACTTC. Translating gives CASSQEGRYEQYF.

J is TRBJ2-7 and V is TRBV5-1, with no clear D. The CDR3 has 14 amino acids. Between the trimmed V and J ends, which lost 0 bases and 4 bases, there was a span of 11 bases. Germline-derived CDR1 and CDR2 are SGHRS and YFSETQ. The CDR3 region is CASSLAGIGYEQYF. In DNA form, the CDR3 reads TGCGCCAGCAGCTTGGCTGGGATAGGGTACGAGCAGTACTTC.

The rearrangement links TRBV30 to TRBJ2-7, with D tentatively TRBD2 (7 bases). Germline-derived CDR1 and CDR2 are GTSNPN and SVGIG (reference sequence). This CDR3 is built from 14 residues. Trimming took off 2 bases at V and 6 bases at J, with 17 bases between the two ends. CDR3 amino acids: CAWSSRGGGLEQYF. In DNA, the CDR3 is TGTGCCTGGAGTTCGCGAGGGGGGGGGCTCGAGCAGTACTTC. The full variable domain, rest sourced from reference TRBV30 and TRBJ2-7, is SQTIHQWPATLVQPVGSPLSLECTVEGTSNPNLYWYRQAAGRGLQLLFYSVGIGQISSEVPQNLSASRPQDRQFILSSKKLLLSDSGFYLCAWSSRGGGLEQYFGPGTRLTVT.

In this sample, this clone turned up a few times. V usage is TRBV9 and J usage is TRBJ1-5; D is possibly TRBD1 (5 bases). V lost 0 bases and J lost 4, with 8 bases in between. CDR1 is SGDLS and CDR2 is YYNGEE in the germline V gene. This CDR3 has 14 amino acids. The chain's CDR3 is CASSVEDSNQPQHF. CDR3 DNA sequence: TGTGCCAGCAGCGTAGAAGACAGTAATCAGCCCCAGCATTTT.

The rearrangement uses TRBV29-1 and TRBJ1-1; D is unclear. V was shortened by 7 bases and J by 1 base, with 10 bases between the two germline ends. Germline CDR1 is SQVTM and CDR2 is ANQGSEA. The CDR3 runs to 12 residues. The CDR3 is CSAKRGNTEAFF. The CDR3 DNA sequence: TGCAGCGCAAAGCGGGGGAACACTGAAGCTTTCTTT. The entire variable domain, with the rest obtained from reference TRBV29-1 and TRBJ1-1, is as follows: SAVISQKPSRDICQRGTSLTIQCQVDSQVTMMFWYRQQPGQSLTLIATANQGSEATYESGFVIDKFPISRPNLTFSTLTVSNMSPEDSSIYLCSAKRGNTEAFFGQGTRLTVV.

The chain has TRBV5-4 and TRBJ1-3; D is unresolved. The germline CDR1 and CDR2 sequences are SGHNT and YYREEE (reference sequence). V dropped 8 bases and J dropped 0 bases, with 6 bases sitting between them. There are 12 residues in the CDR3. CDR3 amino acids: CARISSGNTIYF. Here the CDR3 DNA reads TGTGCCAGAATCTCCTCTGGAAACACCATATATTTT.

The chain joins TRBV6-5 to TRBJ1-2, with 8 bases aligning to TRBD1. V dropped 3 bases and J dropped 7; count of bases not matched to a gene: 7. CDR3 length: 14 residues. Germline V gene sequence: CDR1 MNHEY, CDR2 SVGAGI. The CDR3 region is CASSYPDRAGGYTF. The CDR3 nucleotides read TGTGCCAGCAGTTATCCGGACAGGGCGGGTGGCTACACCTTC.

The chain is built from TRBV27 and TRBJ1-1, with D perhaps TRBD1 (6 bases). The CDR3 length is 13 residues. The V end was cut by 3 bases, the J end by 8 bases, with 13 bases between. Germline CDR1 is MNHEY and CDR2 is SMNVEV (reference sequence). The CDR3 nucleotides read TGTGCCAGCAGTTTGGGAGTCAGGGGCGAAGCTTTCTTT. Its protein is CASSLGVRGEAFF.

The CDR3 nucleotides read TGCGCCAGCAGCCAAGACCGGGGGGTTAGCAATCAGCCCCAGCATTTT. Residues: CASSQDRGVSNQPQHF. This sequence joins TRBV4-1 and TRBJ1-5; the D gene is possibly TRBD1 (5 bases). This CDR3 has 16 residues. V lost 0 bases and J lost 0, with 9 bases in between. The V gene's germline CDR1 is MGHRA and CDR2 YSYEKL.